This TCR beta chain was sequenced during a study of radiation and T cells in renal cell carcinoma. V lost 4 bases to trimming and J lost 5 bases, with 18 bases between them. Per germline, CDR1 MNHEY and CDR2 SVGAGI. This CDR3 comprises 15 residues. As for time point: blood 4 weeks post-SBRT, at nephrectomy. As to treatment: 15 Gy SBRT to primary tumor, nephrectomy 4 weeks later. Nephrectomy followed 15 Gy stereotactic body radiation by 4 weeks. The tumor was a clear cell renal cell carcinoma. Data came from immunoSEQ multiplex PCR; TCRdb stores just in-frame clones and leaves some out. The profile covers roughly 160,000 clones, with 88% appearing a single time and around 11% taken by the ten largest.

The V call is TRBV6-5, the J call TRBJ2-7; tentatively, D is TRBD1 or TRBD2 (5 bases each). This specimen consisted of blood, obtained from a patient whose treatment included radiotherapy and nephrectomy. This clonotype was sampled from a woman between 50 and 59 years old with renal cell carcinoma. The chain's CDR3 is CASSSDYGVDNEQYF. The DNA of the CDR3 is TGTGCCAGCAGTTCTGATTACGGGGTGGACAACGAGCAGTACTTC.